The 9 T cell receptor beta chains below were found in one sample sequenced in a study of blood T cell repertoires in COVID-19. Assay: immunoSEQ multiplex PCR; the TCRdb copy retains only in-frame clones and omits some. The sample includes about 69,000 clones, 80% to 85% of them seen just once. Source material: peripheral blood. Receptors originate from a woman aged 80 or older with acute or convalescent COVID-19.

The rearrangement links TRBV7-9 to TRBJ2-1, with D unclear. Germline V gene data show CDR1 as SEHNR and CDR2 as FQNEAQ (reference sequence). V was clipped by 5 bases and J by 4 bases, with 12 bases between them. This CDR3 comprises 14 residues. This chain's CDR3 is CASSQAIGYNEQFF. As DNA, the CDR3 is TGTGCCAGCAGCCAGGCGATCGGATACAATGAGCAGTTCTTC.

The chain is built from TRBV6-5 and TRBJ1-2; TRBD1 matches at 9 bases. Trimming took 6 bases from V and 4 from J; bases not matched to a gene: 6. Germline lookup yields CDR1 MNHEY and CDR2 SVGAGI. The CDR3 sequence is 14 residues long. CDR3 bases: TGTGCCAGCAGGAACAGGGGGCGGTCCTATGGCTACACCTTC. Translated: CASRNRGRSYGYTF.

This chain links TRBV5-6 with TRBJ1-2; D is perhaps TRBD1 (5 bases). Germline loops: CDR1 SGHDT, CDR2 YYEEEE. Between the trimmed V and J ends, which lost 4 bases and 5 bases, there was a span of 15 bases. The CDR3 extends over 14 amino acids. In DNA, the CDR3 is TGTGCCAGCAGCCTCCTACAGGCCCCATATGGCTACACCTTC. Protein sequence: CASSLLQAPYGYTF.

For the CDR3, the DNA is TGTGCCAGCACCAGGGCGGACAGGGGGAACGGCTACACCTTC. It is translated as CASTRADRGNGYTF. The gene calls are TRBV6-5 and TRBJ1-2; 10 bases agree with TRBD1. Trimming took 7 bases from V and 8 from J; bases not matched to a gene: 10. Germline CDR1 MNHEY, CDR2 SVGAGI. This CDR3 comprises 14 residues.

This rearrangement joins TRBV11-2 to TRBJ2-3; no definite D call. CDR3 length: 18 amino acids. Trimming pared 1 base from V and 0 bases from J, leaving 17 bases between. Germline V CDR1 and CDR2: SGHAT, FQNNGV. The CDR3: CASSLVDLLATSTDTQYF. CDR3 bases: TGTGCCAGCAGCTTAGTTGATCTGTTAGCCACTAGCACAGATACGCAGTATTTT.

The chain joins TRBV9 to TRBJ1-6; D gene uncertain. V lost 3 bases and J lost 7, with 14 bases in between. CDR1 and CDR2 (germline): SGDLS, YYNGEE. This CDR3 has 15 amino acids. The CDR3 loop reads CASSAEETVNSPLHF. In DNA form, the CDR3 reads TGTGCCAGCAGCGCAGAGGAGACGGTGAATTCACCCCTCCACTTT.

In nucleotides, the CDR3 is TGCAGTGCTAGTTTCGAGGGACAGGGCCCAGAGACCCAGTACTTC. Translated: CSASFEGQGPETQYF. This chain links TRBV20-1 with TRBJ2-5; 9 bases are shared with TRBD1. V was pared by 3 bases and J by 4 bases, with 9 bases of the junction left unmatched. The CDR3 contains 15 residues. In germline, CDR1 is DFQATT, CDR2 SNEGSKA (reference sequence).

The rearrangement links TRBV3-1 (or the pseudogene TRBV3-2) to TRBJ1-2; the D is unclear. The CDR3 runs 13 residues. V lost 2 bases and J 6 bases, leaving 10 bases between the germline ends. The germline V gene encodes CDR1 LGHDT and CDR2 YNNKEL (reference sequence). The CDR3 bases are TGTGCCAGCAGCCAACTCTCAGTTAATGGCTACACCTTC. It is translated as CASSQLSVNGYTF.

This chain links TRBV5-5 with TRBJ2-1, with TRBD1 identical over 7 bases. CDR3 size: 13 residues. With 3 bases clipped from V and 6 bases from J, the junction kept 3 bases outside the gene matches. Germline loops: CDR1 SGHKS, CDR2 YYEKEE (reference sequence). The chain's CDR3 is CASSSRQGNEQFF. The CDR3, as DNA: TGTGCCAGCAGCTCCCGACAGGGCAATGAGCAGTTCTTC.